One T cell receptor beta chain is described in this entry. Trimming removed 0 bases from V and 6 bases from J; junction bases left unmatched: 7. Germline CDR1 LNHNV, CDR2 YYDKDF (reference sequence). The CDR3 is 15 amino acids. The data originate from a study of blood T cell repertoires in COVID-19. Study as a whole: Samples came from the United States, Italy and Spain, spanning acute and convalescent COVID-19.

As processed by the authors: Amplification of reference gene primers provided the estimated nucleated cell counts. Sequenced by immunoSEQ multiplex PCR; TCRdb stores in-frame clones only, minus some. The V and J calls and the clone size are those of that table, but D and trimming were determined from the DNA. Among about 74,000 clones listed, about four fifths were seen once. The V call is TRBV15, the J call TRBJ1-2, with TRBD1 matching 7 bases. Material: peripheral blood. This TCR was recovered from a human donor in a cohort sampled during active COVID-19. CDR3 residues: CATSRDPRGKDGYTF. In DNA form, the CDR3 reads TGTGCCACCAGCAGAGATCCCAGGGGGAAAGATGGCTACACCTTC.